This T cell receptor (beta chain) was recorded in a study of shared clonotypes between healthy human individuals (dated by TCRdb to the early 2020s). Regarding the complete study: Three men and two women, aged 18 to 49 years, made up the cohort. For each donor, CD4 naive and CD4 memory were each run on three plates, CD8 naive on two plates, and CD8 memory on one plate. Blood TCR repertoires of about five healthy adults were deeply sequenced to estimate repertoire size and the extent of clonotype sharing between individuals. To increase sequencing depth and limit assay-specific biases, TCR repertoire library preparation and sequencing were carried out by different laboratories using diverse techniques. Each donor's leukapheresis produced roughly between about 0.8 and 8.9 billion PBMCs.

TCR CDR3 regions were amplified from genomic DNA by multiplex PCR using the deep immunoSEQ assay. Extracted genomic DNA from each cell subset was spread evenly across all wells of several immunoSEQ 96-well plates, with each plate serving as a replicate. For sorted subsets, around 0.2 ug of genomic DNA, equivalent to about 30,000 T cell genomes, went into each replicate PCR. Purified libraries were quantified with a Qubit 3.0 fluorometer, sized on a Bioanalyzer 2100, and re-quantified with the KAPA Library Quantification kit. Every immunoSEQ 96-well plate was sequenced on a dedicated single-read 150-cycle Illumina NextSeq 550 flow cell. In the original analysis: The immunoSEQ output contained only junctional sequences without quality scores, so filtering could not match that applied to full-length reads. To assign V/J genes and CDR3, sequences were annotated against IMGT germline references using PyIR, a Python wrapper for IgBLAST v1.9. Any read was removed if the V/J assignment was weak (E-value above 1e-6), the CDR3 was missing, or the read contained stop codons, out-of-frame junctions, or ambiguous translated residues. V3J clonotypes were defined as sequences sharing an identical inferred V gene, J gene, and CDR3 amino acid sequence. The percentage overlap between two repertoires was calculated by dividing the number of shared unique clonotypes by the size of the smaller repertoire. Repertoire richness was assessed with RTK rarefaction, the Chao1 estimator, and Recon v2.1 estimates of unobserved clonotypes. For all TCRbeta clonotypes obtained by the gDNA method from a handful of donors, generation probabilities were computed with OLGA. In its TCRdb copy, this immuneACCESS table keeps in-frame sequences only and misses some clones. Where compared with another copy, unresolved V genes explain less than half of these, and the others have no known cause. The DNA gave D and trimming, while V, J and clone size come from that table. The sample table records under 1,100,000 clones; 78% of these occur just once. Together, the top ten hold 0.61% of the sample.

The donors were healthy, HIV-negative adults with no recently reported acute infections or vaccinations. All donors were Caucasian adults living in Nashville, Tennessee, USA. Magnetic negative selection was used to enrich CD4+ T cells, after which naive cells were positively selected on CD45RA and the negative fraction became the memory subset. Blood was obtained by leukapheresis, after which PBMCs were separated by Ficoll-Histopaque density gradient centrifugation and cryopreserved in liquid nitrogen vapor phase. Analytical flow cytometry was used to check the purity and quantity of each magnetically sorted T cell population. From each sorted fraction, genomic DNA was isolated and quantified by UV absorbance on a Nanodrop 2000c. The full study reports these points: Approximately 5% of naive CD4, 3.5% of naive CD8, 2% to 2.5% of memory CD4, and 0.35% to 0.5% of memory CD8 clonotypes were shared across several donors. Naive subsets generally had larger estimated clonotype richness than memory subsets. Even with the large sequencing depth, rarefaction of the sorted-subset datasets indicated that sequencing was incomplete. Pairwise subsampling indicated that sequencing depth was expected to affect the degree of clonotype sharing among donors. The small number of donors limited the genetic and exposure-history diversity represented. Sampling was restricted to blood, and TCR repertoires in tissue are likely to differ from TCR repertoires in blood. Clonotypes shared by all four sorted-subset donors showed higher generation probabilities than non-shared clonotypes.

This clone was detected once. No antigen is known for it. No much larger clonotype is one base removed from it; base qualities were not supplied. Other DNA sequences of this sample code for an identical CDR3. The junction shows trimming of 0 bases on V and 4 bases on J, plus 11 bases between the germline ends. From the cysteine through the phenylalanine, the CDR3 covers 15 amino acids. The DNA shown is the 45-base CDR3, in frame from base 1. CDR1 and CDR2, looked up from the germline V gene, are SGHRS and YFSETQ. The TCR sequence derives from a young man in good health. Some clones in this sample may be carry-over from other donors' samples. The V and J segments used are TRBV5-1 and TRBJ2-1; TRBD1 is a weak D gene call, 5 bases matching. The sequencing input was memory CD4+ T cells from PBMCs. Explained via the paper, the cell subset or site label denotes: CD45RA-negative fraction. At the DNA level, the sequence is TGCGCCAGCAGCTTGGGGTCAGGGTCATACAATGAGCAGTTCTTC. The translation is CASSLGSGSYNEQFF.